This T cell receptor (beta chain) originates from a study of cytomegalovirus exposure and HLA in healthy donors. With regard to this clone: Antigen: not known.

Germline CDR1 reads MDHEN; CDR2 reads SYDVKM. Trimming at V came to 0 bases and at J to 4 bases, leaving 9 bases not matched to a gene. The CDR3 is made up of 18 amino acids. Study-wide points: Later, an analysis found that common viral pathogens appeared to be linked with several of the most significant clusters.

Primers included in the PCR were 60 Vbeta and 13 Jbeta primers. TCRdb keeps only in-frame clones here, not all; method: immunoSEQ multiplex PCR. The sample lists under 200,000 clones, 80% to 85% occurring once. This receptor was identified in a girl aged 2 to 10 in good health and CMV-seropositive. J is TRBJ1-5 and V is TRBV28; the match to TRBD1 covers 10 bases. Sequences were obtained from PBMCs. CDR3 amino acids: CASSLWGGDRGGNQPQHF. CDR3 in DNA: TGTGCCAGCAGTTTATGGGGGGGGGACAGGGGTGGGAATCAGCCCCAGCATTTT.